The next 24 T cell receptor beta chains were all read from a single sample in a study of blood T cells in healthy people across ages. For the second PCR, which ran for roughly 7 to 11 cycles, a sample-barcoded 5' primer and a J-beta primer mix were used. TCRdb reanalysed the 5' RACE reads using MiXCR and keeps one entry per CDR3 protein. Of around 1.7 million distinct CDR3 sequences in the sample, 25% to 30% were seen once. The specimen sequenced was blood. The receptor set was obtained from a woman in her 30s in good health.

There are many counts of this clonotype. The chain has TRBV7-6 and TRBJ2-7, with D possibly matching TRBD2 (6 bases). V gave up 5 bases and J gave up 4 bases, with 21 bases separating them. Germline lookup yields CDR1 SGHVS and CDR2 FNYEAQ. The CDR3 is 16 amino acids. The CDR3 reads CASSMQTGLGLYEQYF. DNA for the CDR3: TGTGCCAGCAGCATGCAAACGGGACTTGGGCTATACGAGCAGTACTTC.

The J gene is TRBJ1-1, the V gene TRBV6-2 or TRBV6-3; D might be TRBD1 (5 bases). The ends were cut back, 5 bases at V and 8 bases at J, with 18 bases in the middle. The germline V gene has CDR1 MNHEY and CDR2 SVGEGT. The CDR3 is made up of 14 amino acids. CDR3 in DNA: TGTGCCAGCAGTCCCTTAGAAGACAGCCACGAAGCTTTCTTT. It translates to CASSPLEDSHEAFF.

The sample holds a few counts of this clonotype. The chain employs TRBV19 and TRBJ2-1, with D perhaps TRBD1 or TRBD2 (5 bases each). CDR1 is LNHDA and CDR2 is SQIVND in the germline V gene (reference sequence). V gave up 0 bases and J gave up 10 bases, with 13 bases separating them. CDR3 length: 14 residues. DNA of the CDR3: TGTGCCAGTAGTATAGAGAGGGGCCGGTGGGAGCAGTTCTTC. Protein product: CASSIERGRWEQFF.

The genes are TRBV18 and TRBJ2-5; 7 positions match TRBD1. V lost 1 base to trimming and J lost 0 bases; unmatched junction nucleotides: 5. Germline CDR1 and CDR2: KGHSH and LQKENI. The CDR3 is 16 residues long. In DNA form, the CDR3 reads TGTGCCAGCTCACCACGACAGGGTTCCTACCAAGAGACCCAGTACTTC. The encoded protein is CASSPRQGSYQETQYF.

Ten or more counts support this clonotype. The CDR3 here is CASSSLGLHTYEQYF. The CDR3 DNA reads as TGTGCCAGCAGCTCCCTAGGCCTCCATACCTACGAGCAGTACTTC. This chain uses TRBV7-9 with TRBJ2-7; D uncertain. Germline V gene data show CDR1 as SEHNR and CDR2 as FQNEAQ (reference sequence). V lost 4 bases and J lost 2, with 15 bases in between. The CDR3 runs to 15 residues.

This clonotype was counted only a few times. This sequence joins TRBV24-1 and TRBJ2-7; TRBD1 matches at 10 bases. This CDR3 comprises 14 residues. Germline CDR1 KGHDR, CDR2 SFDVKD. Trimming at V came to 12 bases and at J to 5 bases, leaving 12 bases not matched to a gene. CDR3 residues: CAPRKGQGTHEQYF. The CDR3 DNA reads TGTGCCCCCCGTAAGGGACAGGGGACCCACGAGCAGTACTTC.

This clonotype was recorded once. This may arise from a read error, as a much more abundant clone is one base away. This sequence joins TRBV6-1 and TRBJ2-6, with D maybe TRBD2 (5 bases). V lost 6 bases, J lost 0 bases, and 9 bases lay in between. Germline assignment: CDR1 MNHNS and CDR2 SASEGT. CDR3 length: 15 residues. The CDR3 reads CASSQDFSGANVLTF. CDR3 nucleotide sequence: TGTGCCAGCAGCCAGGACTTCTCTGGGGCCAACGTCCTGACTTTC.

The chain joins TRBV25-1 to TRBJ1-5, with D tentatively TRBD1 (6 bases). The CDR3 runs to 12 residues. CDR1 and CDR2 from the germline V gene are MGHDK and SYGVNS. V lost 8 bases, J lost 5 bases, and 10 bases lay in between. The CDR3, as DNA: TGTGCCAGCGCCAACAGGGATCAGCCCCAGCATTTT. This encodes CASANRDQPQHF.

This chain joins TRBV12-5 and TRBJ2-1, with TRBD1 matching 7 bases. V shed 5 bases and J 6 bases; nucleotides not matched to a gene: 7. Germline V gene data show CDR1 as LGHNT and CDR2 as FRNRAP. This CDR3 is 14 amino acids long. CDR3 region: CASGPGQLSNEQFF. The CDR3 bases are TGTGCTAGTGGTCCGGGACAGTTAAGCAATGAGCAGTTCTTC.

This clonotype was counted between two and nine times. The chain couples TRBV11-2 to TRBJ2-1, with a weak D call TRBD1 (6 bases). Germline values: CDR1 SGHAT, CDR2 FQNNGV. V shed 5 bases and J shed 10 bases, with 18 bases lying between them. This CDR3 comprises 14 residues. The CDR3 here is CASSPRTAGREQFF. CDR3 sequence (DNA): TGTGCCAGCAGCCCCCGGACAGCCGGTCGGGAGCAGTTCTTC.

This clonotype showed up just a few times. The chain links TRBV27 to TRBJ2-5; 7 bases map to TRBD1. V lost 5 bases, J lost 1 base, and 19 bases stayed unmatched. Germline-derived CDR1 and CDR2 are MNHEY and SMNVEV (reference sequence). The CDR3 spans 19 residues. The DNA for the CDR3 is TGTGCCAGCAGTCCTCGCGTATATTCCCTCGGACAGGTCCAAGAGACCCAGTACTTC. Translation: CASSPRVYSLGQVQETQYF.

The CDR3 sequence: CAWSRRGDQPQHF. The CDR3 DNA sequence: TGTGCCTGGAGCAGACGGGGAGATCAGCCCCAGCATTTT. The rearrangement links TRBV30 to TRBJ1-5; D is unclear. The germline gives CDR1 GTSNPN, CDR2 SVGIG (reference sequence). The CDR3 has 13 amino acids. V was trimmed by 3 bases and J by 5 bases, leaving 11 bases between them.

The chain combines TRBV2 with TRBJ2-7; perhaps D is TRBD1 or TRBD2 (5 bases each). Germline assignment: CDR1 SNHLY and CDR2 FYNNEI. V was shortened by 7 bases and J by 3 bases, with 19 bases between the two germline ends. This CDR3 is 15 amino acids long. The CDR3 loop is CASNSNLGRNYEQYF. The CDR3 DNA sequence: TGTGCCAGCAATTCAAACTTGGGACGCAACTACGAGCAGTACTTC.

This clonotype was seen once. The chain uses TRBV12-3 or TRBV12-4 and TRBJ2-7; D is possibly TRBD1 (5 bases). V dropped 8 bases and J dropped 0 bases, with 11 bases sitting between them. This CDR3 is 13 amino acids long. CDR3 nucleotide sequence: TGTGCCAGCGCCAGGGCCCCCTCCTACGAGCAGTACTTC. Translating gives CASARAPSYEQYF.

V is TRBV9 and J is TRBJ1-4, with a weak D call TRBD1 (5 bases). The CDR3 covers 15 residues. V was cut by 2 bases and J by 5 bases, with 13 bases left in between. The germline V gene has CDR1 SGDLS and CDR2 YYNGEE. The CDR3 sequence: CASSVSGRENEKLFF. The CDR3 nucleotides read TGTGCCAGCAGCGTCTCGGGGCGGGAGAATGAAAAACTGTTTTTT.

To note about this clonotype: The junction departs from germline at one end; a sequencing error may be responsible. This chain links TRBV5-1 with TRBJ2-1; TRBD2 might be the D (6 bases). Germline V gene data show CDR1 as SGHRS and CDR2 as YFSETQ. CDR3 length equals 13 residues. CDR3: CTSSLVAGYEQFF. The CDR3 DNA is TGCACCAGCAGCTTGGTGGCGGGGTATGAGCAGTTCTTC.

The gene calls are TRBV28 and TRBJ2-4; D is ambiguous. This CDR3 comprises 15 residues. CDR1 is MDHEN and CDR2 is SYDVKM in the germline V gene. Deletions cut 7 bases from V and 0 bases from J, with 13 bases between. As DNA, the CDR3 is TGTGCCAGCACCTCCGAAGGCGTAGCCAAAAACATTCAGTACTTC. Protein product: CASTSEGVAKNIQYF.

The chain recombines TRBV5-5 with TRBJ2-7; 8 bases line up with TRBD1. Trimming took 4 bases from V and 12 from J; bases not matched to a gene: 18. The length of the CDR3 is 15 residues. CDR1 SGHKS and CDR2 YYEKEE come from the germline V gene (reference sequence). The CDR3 DNA reads as TGTGCCAGCAGCCCTTCCGGGACAGGCCCCCTCACTTGGTACTTC. Protein: CASSPSGTGPLTWYF.

In its sample, this clonotype was seen a few times. The V gene is TRBV12-3 or TRBV12-4, the J gene TRBJ1-2; 9 nucleotides align to TRBD1. This CDR3 region has 13 residues. The trim removed 11 bases at V and 6 bases at J, leaving 10 bases unmatched. The CDR3 protein is CAPNRDRVNGYTF. CDR3 in DNA: TGTGCCCCTAACCGGGACAGGGTCAATGGCTACACCTTC.

The V gene is TRBV11-3, the J gene TRBJ2-1, with a tentative D call TRBD2 (6 bases). V was cut by 5 bases and J by 3 bases, with 20 bases left in between. The CDR3 is made up of 17 amino acids. Germline CDR1 is SGHNT and CDR2 is YENEEA. CDR3 nucleotide sequence: TGTGCCAGCAGCCCCGCATCCGGGAGTACAGGCTACAATGAGCAGTTCTTC. This sequence encodes CASSPASGSTGYNEQFF. Filled out from reference TRBV11-3 and TRBJ2-1, the complete variable domain reads EAGVVQSPRYKIIEKKQPVAFWCNPISGHNTLYWYLQNLGQGPELLIRYENEEAVDDSQLPKDRFSAERLKGVDSTLKIQPAELGDSAVYLCASSPASGSTGYNEQFFGPGTRLTVL.

The chain couples TRBV4-2 to TRBJ2-5; maybe TRBD1 (6 bases). Germline CDR1 reads LGHNA; CDR2 reads YNFKEQ. The CDR3 length is 14 residues. The V gene lost 0 bases and the J gene lost 5 bases, with 10 bases spanning the gap. CDR3 region: CASSQEQGRETQYF. The DNA of the CDR3 is TGTGCCAGCAGCCAAGAGCAGGGGCGGGAGACCCAGTACTTC.

This clonotype turned up a few times. The chain recombines TRBV20-1 with TRBJ2-1; D unresolved. This CDR3 contains 12 residues. V was trimmed by 0 bases and J by 11 bases, leaving 11 bases between them. In germline, CDR1 is DFQATT, CDR2 SNEGSKA (reference sequence). CDR3: CSARERALQQFF. The CDR3 nucleotides read TGCAGTGCTAGAGAAAGGGCCTTACAGCAGTTCTTC.

The chain recombines TRBV11-2 with TRBJ1-1, with D possibly TRBD1 on 5 matching bases. CDR3 length equals 15 residues. Germline CDR1 SGHAT, CDR2 FQNNGV. Trimming took off 3 bases at V and 2 bases at J, with 13 bases between the two ends. The CDR3 DNA reads as TGTGCCAGCAGCTTTAGGGGTCCGTCAAACACTGAAGCTTTCTTT. This sequence encodes CASSFRGPSNTEAFF. The whole variable domain, remainder taken from reference TRBV11-2 and TRBJ1-1, is EAGVAQSPRYKIIEKRQSVAFWCNPISGHATLYWYQQILGQGPKLLIQFQNNGVVDDSQLPKDRFSAERLKGVDSTLKIQPAKLEDSAVYLCASSFRGPSNTEAFFGQGTRLTVV.

The rearrangement links TRBV2 to TRBJ2-2; 11 bases align to TRBD2. V was clipped by 4 bases and J by 4 bases; unmatched bases: 8. Germline V gene lookup returns CDR1 SNHLY and CDR2 FYNNEI. The CDR3 has 17 amino acids. The CDR3 nucleotides read TGTGCCAGCAGTGCAACTAGCGGGAGTTGGGGCACCGGGGAGCTGTTTTTT. Protein sequence: CASSATSGSWGTGELFF.